Shown below are 18 T cell receptor beta chains from a single sample sequenced in a study of T cell responses to AZD1222 COVID-19 vaccine. Sequenced by immunoSEQ multiplex PCR; TCRdb stores in-frame clones only, minus some. The data hold 150,000 to 200,000 clones, with about 91% observed a single time. The input for sequencing was peripheral blood, taken on day 0 of AZD1222 vaccination. The receptors shown here come from an adult in good health.

This chain uses TRBV7-3 with TRBJ2-5; D gene uncertain. There are 20 residues in the CDR3. CDR1 SGHTA and CDR2 FQGTGA come from the germline V gene. The V end lost 1 base, the J end lost 0 bases, and 24 bases lay between the germline ends. CDR3: CASSLNFAVSSFWYQETQYF. The CDR3 nucleotides read TGTGCCAGCAGCTTAAATTTCGCGGTGAGCTCCTTTTGGTACCAAGAGACCCAGTACTTC.

The chain is built from TRBV7-2 and TRBJ2-5; TRBD2 might be the D (6 bases). The CDR3 spans 13 residues. Trimming shortened V by 4 bases and J by 2 bases, and 8 bases separated the two germline ends. Per germline, CDR1 SGHTA and CDR2 FQGNSA. The CDR3 DNA is TGTGCCAGCAGCTGGCTAGCGCAAGAGACCCAGTACTTC. Protein sequence: CASSWLAQETQYF.

The chain employs TRBV21-1 and TRBJ2-1; the DNA was not compared with TRBD2, the D call given in the table. TRBV21-1 is described as a pseudogene. The CDR3 has 15 amino acids. DNA for the CDR3: TGTGCCAGCAGCAATCCTAGCGGGAGATACAATGAGCAGTTCTTC. Protein product: CASSNPSGRYNEQFF.

J is TRBJ1-2 and V is TRBV5-1; weak D call: TRBD1 (5 bases). CDR1 and CDR2 from the germline V gene are SGHRS and YFSETQ. The ends were cut back, 0 bases at V and 6 bases at J, with 15 bases in the middle. The CDR3 loop spans 15 amino acids. Written as DNA, the CDR3 is TGCGCCAGCAGCTTGGATAGGGCAGGGCGCAATGGCTACACCTTC. Protein: CASSLDRAGRNGYTF. Together with reference TRBV5-1 and TRBJ1-2, the CDR3 gives the full variable domain: KAGVTQTPRYLIKTRGQQVTLSCSPISGHRSVSWYQQTPGQGLQFLFEYFSETQRNKGNFPGRFSGRQFSNSRSEMNVSTLELGDSALYLCASSLDRAGRNGYTFGSGTRLTVV.

This chain uses TRBV30 with TRBJ1-3; possible D gene TRBD1, 5 bases. Germline V gene lookup returns CDR1 GTSNPN and CDR2 SVGIG (reference sequence). Trimming stripped 0 bases from V and 0 bases from J, with 6 bases between. The CDR3 is made up of 14 amino acids. The CDR3 here is CAWSVQGSGNTIYF. The CDR3 DNA sequence: TGTGCCTGGAGTGTTCAGGGCTCTGGAAACACCATATATTTT.

This sequence joins TRBV20-1 and TRBJ2-7; perhaps TRBD2 as D (5 bases). This CDR3 comprises 11 residues. The germline V and J ends were trimmed by 6 bases and 9 bases, with 15 bases remaining between them. CDR1 DFQATT and CDR2 SNEGSKA come from the germline V gene (reference sequence). CDR3 coding DNA: TGCAGTGCCCCCCTAGCCCCCAGGCAGTACTTC. Protein sequence: CSAPLAPRQYF.

This chain uses TRBV6-6 with TRBJ1-5, with TRBD1 as a possible D gene (6 bases). This CDR3 is 16 amino acids long. Trimming pared 7 bases from V and 0 bases from J, leaving 16 bases between. Germline assignment: CDR1 MNHNY and CDR2 SVGAGI (reference sequence). CDR3 DNA: TGTGCCAGCACCTTCCCGGACAGCTATAGCAATCAGCCCCAGCATTTT. Amino acid sequence: CASTFPDSYSNQPQHF.

The rearrangement uses TRBV7-2 and TRBJ2-2, with 8 bases fitting TRBD1. Looked up from germline, CDR1 is SGHTA and CDR2 is FQGNSA. V lost 5 bases to trimming and J lost 5 bases; unmatched junction nucleotides: 4. This CDR3 spans 14 amino acids. In nucleotides, the CDR3 is TGTGCCAGCAGCGCGGACAGGGCAACCGGGGAGCTGTTTTTT. As protein: CASSADRATGELFF.

The V call is TRBV7-3, the J call TRBJ2-1, with 10 bases aligning to TRBD2. The trim removed 2 bases at V and 7 bases at J, leaving 8 bases unmatched. The CDR3 contains 16 residues. CDR1 and CDR2 from the germline V gene are SGHTA and FQGTGA. This CDR3 is CASSLWGGSGRNEQFF. The CDR3 DNA sequence: TGTGCCAGCAGCTTATGGGGAGGTAGCGGGAGGAATGAGCAGTTCTTC.

This sequence joins TRBV6-6 and TRBJ2-7, with 10 bases aligning to TRBD1. CDR1 and CDR2 (germline): MNHNY, SVGAGI (reference sequence). This CDR3 region has 16 residues. V lost 6 bases, J lost 0 bases, and 8 bases stayed unmatched. CDR3 in amino acids: CASRRKGQGGSYEQYF. The CDR3, as DNA: TGTGCCAGCAGGCGGAAAGGACAGGGGGGCTCCTACGAGCAGTACTTC.

This clone has just one count. This chain uses TRBV6-5 with TRBJ2-1, with 7 bases fitting TRBD2. The CDR3 totals 15 residues. From germline, CDR1 is MNHEY and CDR2 SVGAGI. The V and J ends lost 6 bases and 0 bases, in that order; junction bases with no gene match: 5. CDR3: CASRVGGSSYNEQFF. CDR3 in DNA: TGTGCCAGCAGGGTCGGCGGGAGCTCCTACAATGAGCAGTTCTTC.

The chain joins TRBV5-1 to TRBJ2-5; 7 nucleotides match TRBD2. The J segment lost 1 base and the V segment lost 0 bases, leaving 3 bases of the junction unmatched. In germline, CDR1 is SGHRS, CDR2 YFSETQ. This CDR3 comprises 15 residues. The CDR3 DNA reads as TGCGCCAGCAGCTTGGCGCCTAGCGGCCAAGAGACCCAGTACTTC. It yields the protein CASSLAPSGQETQYF.

The CDR3 spells CASSREREKTDTQYF. The DNA of the CDR3 is TGTGCCAGCAGCAGGGAACGGGAGAAGACAGATACGCAGTATTTT. The rearrangement joins TRBV5-4 to TRBJ2-3; TRBD2 is a possible D gene (6 bases). Trimming stripped 4 bases from V and 3 bases from J, with 15 bases between. The CDR3 spans 15 residues. Germline CDR1 SGHNT, CDR2 YYREEE (reference sequence).

CDR3 protein: CATTERLAGTQETQYF. For the CDR3, the DNA is TGTGCCACCACGGAGAGGCTAGCGGGTACCCAAGAGACCCAGTACTTC. The chain has TRBV6-4 and TRBJ2-5; TRBD2 matches 8 bases. Trimming at V came to 10 bases and at J to 1 base, leaving 14 bases not matched to a gene. Germline V CDR1 and CDR2: MRHNA, SNTAGT. The CDR3 runs 16 residues.

The chain uses TRBV4-2 and TRBJ1-2, with 7 positions matching TRBD1. Trimming took 5 bases from V and 4 from J; bases not matched to a gene: 7. The CDR3 length is 14 residues. Germline CDR1 and CDR2: LGHNA and YNFKEQ. CDR3 coding DNA: TGTGCCAGCAGCTTCGGGCAGGGGGGCTATGGCTACACCTTC. Translation gives CASSFGQGGYGYTF.

The chain uses TRBV5-5 and TRBJ2-7, with 8 bases that match TRBD1. V trimming: 4 bases; J trimming: 5 bases; junction bases outside the gene matches: 8. The CDR3 contains 14 residues. Germline values: CDR1 SGHKS, CDR2 YYEKEE (reference sequence). Here the CDR3 reads CASSLGQGRDEQYF. CDR3 coding DNA: TGTGCCAGCAGCCTCGGACAGGGACGGGACGAGCAGTACTTC.

The chain combines TRBV7-8 with TRBJ1-1; TRBD1 agrees at 7 bases. This CDR3 spans 14 amino acids. The J segment lost 0 bases and the V segment lost 5 bases, leaving 3 bases of the junction unmatched. Germline CDR1 SGHVS, CDR2 FQNEAQ. The CDR3 sequence: CASSLGQLNTEAFF. CDR3 nucleotides: TGTGCCAGCAGCCTGGGACAGCTGAACACTGAAGCTTTCTTT. Based on the CDR3 plus reference TRBV7-8 and TRBJ1-1, the full variable domain is GAGVSQSPRYKVAKRGQDVALRCDPISGHVSLFWYQQALGQGPEFLTYFQNEAQLDKSGLPSDRFFAERPEGSVSTLKIQRTQQEDSAVYLCASSLGQLNTEAFFGQGTRLTVV.

J is TRBJ2-1 and V is TRBV24-1, with 11 bases fitting TRBD2. The CDR3 covers 17 residues. The germline V gene encodes CDR1 KGHDR and CDR2 SFDVKD. The J segment lost 4 bases and the V segment lost 5 bases, leaving 9 bases of the junction unmatched. In nucleotides, the CDR3 is TGTGCCACCAGTGTAAGGACTAGCGGGTCCGGGTACAATGAGCAGTTCTTC. Amino acid sequence: CATSVRTSGSGYNEQFF.